This T cell receptor beta chain was retrieved from a study of control samples from healthy donors and cancer patients. The table came from immunoSEQ multiplex PCR; TCRdb's copy has only in-frame clones and leaves some out. This table holds approximately 30,000 clones, less than 95% found once. Sample: blood. The receptor comes from a man aged 55-75 years in good health.

The CDR3 reads CASNTGQGNGYTF. CDR3 nucleotides: TGTGCCAGTAACACGGGACAGGGGAATGGCTACACCTTC. The chain links TRBV19 to TRBJ1-2, with 10 bases identical to TRBD1. Germline V gene lookup returns CDR1 LNHDA and CDR2 SQIVND (reference sequence). V was clipped by 7 bases and J by 6 bases; unmatched bases: 5. The CDR3 extends over 13 amino acids.